This entry concerns a single TCR beta chain. What it binds is unknown. As to treatment: roughly 10-day PBMC culture with coronavirus spike peptide pools or control peptides (ViraFEST assay). The Oncomine TCR Beta short-read assay sequenced DNA from cultured CD4+ T cells. TCRdb re-analysed the PCR reads in MiXCR, keeping a single row per CDR3 protein. The profile shows about 15,000 distinct CDR3 sequences, about half of them singletons. This sample is drawn from a study of vaccination and CD4 T cells after COVID-19. This CDR3 has 15 amino acids. Germline V lookup: CDR1 MNHNS, CDR2 SASEGT. V was clipped by 5 bases and J by 4 bases, with 15 bases between them.

The V and J genes are TRBV6-1 and TRBJ1-5, with D possibly matching TRBD1 (6 bases). This receptor was identified in a human donor who had recovered from COVID-19. The sample was CD4+ T cells from blood, cultured in vitro. CDR3 residues: CASSIVGGGNQPQHF. CDR3 coding DNA: TGTGCCAGCAGTATCGTAGGAGGGGGAAATCAGCCCCAGCATTTT.